Given below is one T cell receptor (beta chain) in context. Its antigen remains unidentified. V was clipped by 0 bases and J by 2 bases, with 11 bases between them. CDR3 length equals 15 residues. The germline CDR1 and CDR2 sequences are SGDLS and YYNGEE. Noted treatment: randomized to nivolumab then ipilimumab (arm A) or the reverse (arm B). These data are taken from a study of sequential checkpoint blockade in melanoma. On the study more broadly: Patients were randomized 1:1 to nivolumab-then-ipilimumab or ipilimumab-then-nivolumab first-line. Both treatment sequences were followed by maintenance nivolumab.

Produced via immunoSEQ multiplex PCR; TCRdb's table is partial and in-frame only. The top ten clones hold 20% to 25% of a sample with fewer than 6,500 clones, about 26% of them seen once. Study-wide points: Rising tumor T-cell fraction and clonality meant about 30 times likelier benefit.

The chain carries TRBV9 and TRBJ1-2; no clear D gene. This specimen consisted of tumor tissue (inferred from file names), obtained from a patient given nivolumab and ipilimumab in sequence. The clonotype was recovered from a human donor with melanoma. CDR3 residues: CASSVGLGWNYGYTF. CDR3 nucleotides: TGTGCCAGCAGCGTAGGGCTGGGGTGGAACTATGGCTACACCTTC. Full variable domain (outside the CDR3, taken from reference TRBV9 and TRBJ1-2): DSGVTQTPKHLITATGQRVTLRCSPRSGDLSVYWYQQSLDQGLQFLIQYYNGEERAKGNILERFSAQQFPDLHSELNLSSLELGDSALYFCASSVGLGWNYGYTFGSGTRLTVV.